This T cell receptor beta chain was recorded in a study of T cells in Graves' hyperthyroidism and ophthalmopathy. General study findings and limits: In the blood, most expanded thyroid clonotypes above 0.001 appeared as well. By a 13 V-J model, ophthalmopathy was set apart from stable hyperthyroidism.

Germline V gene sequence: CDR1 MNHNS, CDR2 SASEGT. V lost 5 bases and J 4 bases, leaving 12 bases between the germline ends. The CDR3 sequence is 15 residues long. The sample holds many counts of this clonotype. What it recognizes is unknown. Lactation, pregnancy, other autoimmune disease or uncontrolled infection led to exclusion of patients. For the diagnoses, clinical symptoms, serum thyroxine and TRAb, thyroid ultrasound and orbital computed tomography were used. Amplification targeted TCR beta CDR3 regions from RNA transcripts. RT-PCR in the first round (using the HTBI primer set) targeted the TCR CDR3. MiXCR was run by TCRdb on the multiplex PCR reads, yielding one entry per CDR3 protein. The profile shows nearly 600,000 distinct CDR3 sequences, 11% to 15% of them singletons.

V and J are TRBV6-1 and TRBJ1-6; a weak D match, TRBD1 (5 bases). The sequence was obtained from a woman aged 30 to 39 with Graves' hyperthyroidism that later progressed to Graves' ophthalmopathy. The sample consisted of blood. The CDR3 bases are TGTGCCAGCAGTTCTCTGGGGGGGTATAATTCACCCCTCCACTTT. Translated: CASSSLGGYNSPLHF.